This TCR beta chain was recovered during a study of T cell changes during pregnancy in multiple sclerosis. The germline V and J ends were trimmed by 0 bases and 1 base, with 12 bases remaining between them. CDR1 and CDR2 from the germline V gene are MDHEN and SYDVKM. CDR3 length: 16 residues. The repertoire was sequenced with immunoSEQ multiplex PCR; TCRdb's copy has only in-frame clones and lacks some. The sample gives around 21,000 clones, about 88% of which show up once; around 7% is in the top ten. The source of this sequence is a female donor in good health, enrolled as a control in a pregnancy study. The chain is built from TRBV28 and TRBJ1-2; TRBD1 is a possible D gene (6 bases). Sequenced material: CD8+ T cells from peripheral blood mononuclear cells, taken in the third trimester of pregnancy. In DNA form, the CDR3 reads TGTGCCAGCAGTTTATGGGGACACCTTGATAACTATGGCTACACCTTC. Translation gives CASSLWGHLDNYGYTF.